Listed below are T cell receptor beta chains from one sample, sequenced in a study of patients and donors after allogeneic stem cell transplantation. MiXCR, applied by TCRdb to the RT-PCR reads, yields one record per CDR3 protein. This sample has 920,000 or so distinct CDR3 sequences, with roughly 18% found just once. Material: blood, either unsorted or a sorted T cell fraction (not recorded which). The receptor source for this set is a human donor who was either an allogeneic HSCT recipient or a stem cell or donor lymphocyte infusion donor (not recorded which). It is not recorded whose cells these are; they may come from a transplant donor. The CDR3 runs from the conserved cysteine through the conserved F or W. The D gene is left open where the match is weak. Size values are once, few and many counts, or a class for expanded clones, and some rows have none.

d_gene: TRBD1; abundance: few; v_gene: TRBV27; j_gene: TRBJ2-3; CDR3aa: CASSGDRVRDTQYF; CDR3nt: TGTGCCAGCAGTGGGGACAGGGTGAGGGATACGCAGTATTTT
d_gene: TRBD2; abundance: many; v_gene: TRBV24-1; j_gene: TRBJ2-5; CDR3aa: CATSDLAGGPETQYF; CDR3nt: TGTGCCACCAGTGATTTGGCGGGAGGGCCGGAGACCCAGTACTTC
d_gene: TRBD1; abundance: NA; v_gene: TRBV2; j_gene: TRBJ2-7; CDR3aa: CASSGTGRYEQYF; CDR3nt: TGTGCCAGCAGTGGGACAGGGCGCTACGAGCAGTACTTC
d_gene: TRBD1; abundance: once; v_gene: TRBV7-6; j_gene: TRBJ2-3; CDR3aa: CASRAGTGTPYTQYF; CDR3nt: TGTGCCAGCAGGGCCGGGACAGGGACCCCCTATACGCAGTATTTT
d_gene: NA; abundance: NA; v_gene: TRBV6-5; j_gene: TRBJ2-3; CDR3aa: CASLGDTQYF; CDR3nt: TGTGCCAGCCTTGGGGATACGCAGTATTTT
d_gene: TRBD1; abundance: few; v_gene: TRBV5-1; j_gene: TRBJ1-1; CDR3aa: CASSLVRDRGKIGTEAFF; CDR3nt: TGCGCCAGCAGCTTGGTGCGGGACAGGGGGAAGATAGGCACTGAAGCTTTCTTT
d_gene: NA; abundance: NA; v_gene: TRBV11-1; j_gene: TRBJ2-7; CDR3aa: CASSLGPRSATPPYEQYF; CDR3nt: TGTGCCAGCAGCTTAGGCCCTCGGAGTGCCACCCCCCCCTACGAGCAGTACTTC
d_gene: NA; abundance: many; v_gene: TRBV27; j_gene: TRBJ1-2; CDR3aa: CASSLGQLYGYTF; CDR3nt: TGTGCCAGCAGTTTAGGCCAGCTCTATGGCTACACCTTC
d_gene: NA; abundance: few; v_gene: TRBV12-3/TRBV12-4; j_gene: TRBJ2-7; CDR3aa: CASSLTQGNEQYF; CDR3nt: TGTGCCAGCAGCTTAACACAGGGTAACGAGCAGTACTTC
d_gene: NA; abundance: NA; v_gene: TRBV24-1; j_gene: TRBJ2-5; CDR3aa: CATSEGRKAQETQYF; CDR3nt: TGTGCCACCAGTGAAGGCCGGAAGGCCCAAGAGACCCAGTACTTC
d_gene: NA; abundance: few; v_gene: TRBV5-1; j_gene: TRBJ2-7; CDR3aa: CASSLAPGAPTYEQYF; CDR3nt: TGCGCCAGCAGCTTGGCCCCTGGGGCACCCACCTACGAGCAGTACTTC
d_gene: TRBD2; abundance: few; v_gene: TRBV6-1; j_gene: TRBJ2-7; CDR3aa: CASSEALFRREVEDEQYF; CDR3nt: TGTGCCAGCAGTGAAGCGCTATTTCGGCGGGAGGTAGAGGACGAGCAGTACTTC
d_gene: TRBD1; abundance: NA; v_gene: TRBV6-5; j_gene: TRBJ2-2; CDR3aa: CASSYGFWDSNTGELFF; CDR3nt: TGTGCCAGCAGTTACGGATTTTGGGACAGTAACACCGGGGAGCTGTTTTTT
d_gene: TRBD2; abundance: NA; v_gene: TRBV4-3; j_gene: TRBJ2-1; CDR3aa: CASSPEGRGYNEQFF; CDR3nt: TGCGCCAGCAGCCCCGAGGGGCGGGGGTACAATGAGCAGTTCTTC
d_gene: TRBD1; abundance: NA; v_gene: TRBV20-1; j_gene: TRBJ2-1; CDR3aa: CSAREGTGAYNEQFF; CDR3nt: TGCAGTGCTAGAGAAGGGACAGGAGCCTACAATGAGCAGTTCTTC
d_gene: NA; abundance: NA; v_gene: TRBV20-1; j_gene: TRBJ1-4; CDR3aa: CSARGGSNEKLFF; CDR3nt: TGCAGTGCTAGAGGGGGCTCTAATGAAAAACTGTTTTTT
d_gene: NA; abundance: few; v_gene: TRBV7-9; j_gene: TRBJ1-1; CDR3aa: CASSQGTVAGTEAFF; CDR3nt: TGTGCCAGCAGCCAAGGGACGGTTGCGGGCACTGAAGCTTTCTTT
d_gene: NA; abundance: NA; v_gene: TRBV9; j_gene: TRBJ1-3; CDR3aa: CASSPPNSGNTIYF; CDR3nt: TGTGCCAGCAGCCCCCCTAACTCTGGAAACACCATATATTTT
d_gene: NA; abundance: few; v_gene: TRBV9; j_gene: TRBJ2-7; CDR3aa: CASSVGARGLYEQYF; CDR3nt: TGTGCCAGCAGCGTAGGAGCCAGGGGCTTATACGAGCAGTACTTC
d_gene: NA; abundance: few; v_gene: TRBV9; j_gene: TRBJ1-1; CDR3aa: CASSASDSPTEAFF; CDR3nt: TGTGCCAGCAGCGCTTCGGACAGCCCGACTGAAGCTTTCTTT
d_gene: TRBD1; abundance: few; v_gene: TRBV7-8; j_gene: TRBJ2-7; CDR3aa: CASSSDREGEQYF; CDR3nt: TGTGCCAGCAGCTCGGACAGGGAAGGCGAGCAGTACTTC
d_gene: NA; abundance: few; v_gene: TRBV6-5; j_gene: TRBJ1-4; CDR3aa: CASSYGRDPTNEKLFF; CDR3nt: TGTGCCAGCAGTTACGGCAGAGACCCAACTAATGAAAAACTGTTTTTT